The 24 T cell receptor beta chains below were found in one sample sequenced in a study of human T cells and chemical hapten exposure. TCRdb redid the calling of the RACE reads with MiXCR, one entry per CDR3 protein. The repertoire holds tens of thousands of distinct CDR3 sequences, 9% to 12% seen once, with about 28% in the top ten. The sample's time point: pre-sensitization, week 0. Regarding treatment: therapeutic diphenylcyclopropenone sensitization with weekly scalp DPC. Before extraction, the whole blood was not fractionated, and total RNA was taken from it. The material sequenced was whole blood, taken in connection with sensitization to the hapten diphenylcyclopropenone (DPC). The receptors were sampled from a man in his forties or fifties with alopecia areata. Some clones in this sample may be carry-over from other donors' samples.

This clonotype was recorded many times. The chain employs TRBV6-1 and TRBJ2-5; possible D gene TRBD1, 6 bases. The CDR3 consists of 13 residues. Trimming removed 7 bases from V and 4 bases from J, with 13 bases in between. Germline lookup yields CDR1 MNHNS and CDR2 SASEGT. The CDR3 spells CASKLYRAETQYF. For the CDR3, the DNA is TGTGCCAGCAAACTCTACAGGGCAGAGACCCAGTACTTC.

This clonotype was counted many times. The chain carries TRBV5-1 and TRBJ2-1; 12 bases fit TRBD2. The V gene's germline CDR1 is SGHRS and CDR2 YFSETQ. J gave up 3 bases and V 4 bases, and 8 bases lay outside the gene matches. The CDR3 is 17 residues long. CDR3 sequence: CASSAGLAGPVYNEQFF. The CDR3 DNA is TGCGCCAGCAGCGCCGGACTAGCGGGACCGGTCTACAATGAGCAGTTCTTC.

The table lists this clonotype with many counts. The chain recombines TRBV7-6 with TRBJ2-7, with D unresolved. Germline-derived CDR1 and CDR2 are SGHVS and FNYEAQ. V lost 5 bases, J lost 2 bases, and 10 bases lay in between. This CDR3 contains 13 residues. CDR3 amino acids: CASSPTATYEQYF. Written as DNA, the CDR3 is TGTGCCAGCAGCCCGACGGCAACCTACGAGCAGTACTTC.

This clonotype was seen a handful of times. V and J are TRBV20-1 and TRBJ2-3, with D uncertain. V was trimmed by 7 bases and J by 2 bases, leaving 16 bases between them. CDR3 length: 14 residues. Germline V gene data show CDR1 as DFQATT and CDR2 as SNEGSKA (reference sequence). CDR3 in DNA: TGCAGTGTAGGCGTCAGATCTTCCACAGATACGCAGTATTTT. This sequence encodes CSVGVRSSTDTQYF.

This chain connects TRBV5-1 to TRBJ1-2; D perhaps matches TRBD1 (6 bases). Germline CDR1 and CDR2: SGHRS and YFSETQ. V was trimmed by 0 bases and J by 13 bases, leaving 13 bases between them. CDR3 size: 12 residues. CDR3 sequence reads: CASSLDRVKVTF. The CDR3 nucleotides read TGCGCCAGCAGCTTGGACAGGGTAAAAGTCACCTTC.

J is TRBJ2-4 and V is TRBV27; TRBD1 matches 12 bases. Looked up from germline, CDR1 is MNHEY and CDR2 is SMNVEV (reference sequence). The ends lost 5 bases at V and 6 bases at J; junction bases unmatched: 8. The CDR3 covers 16 residues. The CDR3 DNA sequence: TGTGCCAGCAGTACCTCCGGGACAGGGGGCCCAAACATTCAGTACTTC. Translated: CASSTSGTGGPNIQYF.

The chain carries TRBV12-3 or TRBV12-4 and TRBJ1-2; TRBD1 might be the D (5 bases). V gave up 5 bases and J gave up 8 bases, with 15 bases separating them. This CDR3 has 13 amino acids. CDR3 loop: CASSLQQALGYTF. The DNA for the CDR3 is TGTGCCAGCAGTCTGCAACAGGCCCTAGGCTACACCTTC.

Ten or more counts support this clonotype. The rearrangement links TRBV5-4 to TRBJ2-3; 8 bases agree with TRBD2. Germline V gene sequence: CDR1 SGHNT, CDR2 YYREEE (reference sequence). This CDR3 has 16 residues. V dropped 3 bases and J dropped 2; count of bases not matched to a gene: 8. The CDR3 bases are TGTGCCAGCAGCTCCATACTAGCGGTAGACACAGATACGCAGTATTTT. It specifies CASSSILAVDTDTQYF.

This clonotype was seen many times. The chain has TRBV7-3 and TRBJ1-5; tentative D call: TRBD1 (5 bases). The V end was cut by 4 bases, the J end by 6 bases, with 16 bases between. The germline CDR1 and CDR2 sequences are SGHTA and FQGTGA. The CDR3 totals 15 residues. The CDR3 DNA sequence: TGTGCCAGCAGCTCCGGGGGAGGGCCGGGTCAGCCCCAGCATTTT. As protein: CASSSGGGPGQPQHF.

This clonotype has a count of ten or more. This chain links TRBV7-2 with TRBJ1-1; D is unresolved. Trimming took off 4 bases at V and 2 bases at J, with 8 bases between the two ends. The CDR3 contains 13 residues. Per germline, CDR1 SGHTA and CDR2 FQGNSA. The CDR3 sequence is CASSSQVNTEAFF. The CDR3 bases are TGTGCCAGCAGCTCCCAAGTAAACACTGAAGCTTTCTTT.

This clonotype appeared a few times. The CDR3 coding sequence is TGCAGTGGCCGGGACAGGGTCTTGAGTGAGCAGTTCTTC. This gives the protein CSGRDRVLSEQFF. The chain combines TRBV29-1 with TRBJ2-1; 9 positions match TRBD1. The germline V gene encodes CDR1 SQVTM and CDR2 ANQGSEA. The CDR3 consists of 13 residues.

This clonotype occurred many times. The chain employs TRBV15 and TRBJ2-3; weak D call: TRBD2 (6 bases). The V end was cut by 6 bases, the J end by 4 bases, with 14 bases between. The CDR3 loop spans 14 amino acids. CDR1 is LNHNV and CDR2 is YYDKDF in the germline V gene (reference sequence). The CDR3 region is CATRVGGLPDTQYF. The CDR3 DNA follows: TGTGCCACCAGGGTGGGGGGTCTTCCAGATACGCAGTATTTT. Complete variable domain (other parts from reference TRBV15 and TRBJ2-3): DAMVIQNPRYQVTQFGKPVTLSCSQTLNHNVMYWYQQKSSQAPKLLFHYYDKDFNNEADTPDNFQSRRPNTSFCFLDIRSPGLGDTAMYLCATRVGGLPDTQYFGPGTRLTVL.

The chain couples TRBV20-1 to TRBJ1-2; D ambiguous. CDR1 DFQATT and CDR2 SNEGSKA come from the germline V gene (reference sequence). This CDR3 has 14 amino acids. V gave up 3 bases and J gave up 3 bases, with 14 bases separating them. This chain's CDR3 is CSARPAAWDYGYTF. The CDR3 coding sequence is TGCAGTGCTAGGCCGGCAGCCTGGGACTATGGCTACACCTTC.

This clonotype was observed at least ten times. This chain links TRBV25-1 with TRBJ2-3; 8 nucleotides agree with TRBD1. Looked up from germline, CDR1 is MGHDK and CDR2 is SYGVNS. CDR3 length: 15 residues. J gave up 3 bases and V 3 bases, and 5 bases lay outside the gene matches. The CDR3 DNA reads TGTGCCAGCAGTGATGACAGGGGAAAAACAGATACGCAGTATTTT. Protein product: CASSDDRGKTDTQYF. Full variable domain (missing parts from reference TRBV25-1 and TRBJ2-3): EADIYQTPRYLVIGTGKKITLECSQTMGHDKMYWYQQDPGMELHLIHYSYGVNSTEKGDLSSESTVSRIRTEHFPLTLESARPSHTSQYLCASSDDRGKTDTQYFGPGTRLTVL.

The rearrangement joins TRBV7-2 to TRBJ1-1; D is perhaps TRBD1 (5 bases). Looked up from germline, CDR1 is SGHTA and CDR2 is FQGNSA. V was shortened by 6 bases and J by 4 bases, with 15 bases between the two germline ends. The CDR3 consists of 14 residues. The CDR3 here is CASSPSQGFTEAFF. CDR3 bases: TGTGCCAGCAGTCCCTCCCAGGGCTTCACTGAAGCTTTCTTT.

There are many counts of this clonotype. The chain has TRBV6-1 and TRBJ2-1; tentative D call: TRBD2 (6 bases). Trimming removed 4 bases from V and 9 bases from J, with 7 bases in between. This CDR3 comprises 11 residues. From germline, CDR1 is MNHNS and CDR2 SASEGT. As DNA, the CDR3 is TGTGCCAGCAGTGGGGGGGTTGAGCAGTTCTTC. Encoded protein: CASSGGVEQFF.

This clonotype appeared many times. The chain is built from TRBV29-1 and TRBJ2-7; TRBD1 or TRBD2 may be the D gene (5 bases each). From germline, CDR1 is SQVTM and CDR2 ANQGSEA. Trimming shortened V by 0 bases and J by 9 bases, and 18 bases separated the two germline ends. CDR3 size: 14 residues. This chain's CDR3 is CSVEDVGRTVGQYF. CDR3 coding DNA: TGCAGCGTTGAAGATGTGGGACGGACCGTGGGGCAGTACTTC.

This clonotype was seen a few times. The chain employs TRBV4-2 and TRBJ2-7; 10 nucleotides line up with TRBD2. CDR1 and CDR2 from the germline V gene are LGHNA and YNFKEQ. The trim removed 0 bases at V and 7 bases at J, leaving 9 bases unmatched. The CDR3 is 16 amino acids. CDR3 in amino acids: CASSQDPAGGPWEQYF. CDR3 DNA: TGTGCCAGCAGCCAAGATCCAGCGGGAGGGCCGTGGGAGCAGTACTTC.

This rearrangement joins TRBV7-2 to TRBJ2-7; a possible D gene is TRBD1 (5 bases). The CDR3 runs 14 residues. Trimming pared 3 bases from V and 5 bases from J, leaving 14 bases between. The V gene's germline CDR1 is SGHTA and CDR2 FQGNSA. This CDR3 reads CASSLRSGYDEQYF. CDR3 DNA sequence: TGTGCCAGCAGCTTGCGATCAGGGTATGACGAGCAGTACTTC.

At least ten counts were recorded for this clonotype. The V gene is TRBV18, the J gene TRBJ2-1; 11 bases line up with TRBD2. V shed 0 bases and J 5 bases; nucleotides not matched to a gene: 3. CDR1 KGHSH and CDR2 LQKENI come from the germline V gene. The CDR3 has 16 residues. The CDR3 DNA reads TGTGCCAGCTCACCACCGGTTAGCGGGAGGGACAATGAGCAGTTCTTC. Translation: CASSPPVSGRDNEQFF.

In its sample, this clonotype was seen many times. V is TRBV6-2 or TRBV6-3 and J is TRBJ2-2, with 12 bases that match TRBD2. CDR3 length: 18 amino acids. V trimming: 7 bases; J trimming: 7 bases; junction bases outside the gene matches: 16. Germline values: CDR1 MNHEY, CDR2 SVGEGT. The CDR3 is CASTPWLAGGPGVGELFF. In DNA, the CDR3 is TGTGCCAGCACCCCGTGGCTAGCGGGAGGGCCTGGGGTCGGGGAGCTGTTTTTT.

At least ten counts were recorded for this clonotype. The junction departs from the called germline gene at one end, perhaps through a read error. The V gene is TRBV20-1, the J gene TRBJ2-5, with a possible D match to TRBD2 (5 bases). This CDR3 contains 11 residues. Germline V gene lookup returns CDR1 DFQATT and CDR2 SNEGSKA (reference sequence). CDR3 sequence (DNA): TGCAGCGCTAGGAGGCAAGAGACCCAGTACTTC. The encoded protein is CSARRQETQYF.

For this clonotype: This may be a read error, as it is one base from a much larger clone. The V and J genes are TRBV18 and TRBJ2-7, with D tentatively TRBD2 (6 bases). The CDR3 spans 13 residues. CDR1 is KGHSH and CDR2 is LQKENI in the germline V gene. The CDR3: CACSPGALGEQYF. CDR3 coding DNA: TGTGCCTGCTCTCCGGGAGCGCTTGGGGAGCAGTACTTC.

In this sample, this clonotype turned up many times. The rearrangement links TRBV20-1 to TRBJ2-1; unclear D gene. V gave up 5 bases and J gave up 6 bases, with 17 bases separating them. Germline V gene lookup returns CDR1 DFQATT and CDR2 SNEGSKA (reference sequence). The CDR3 has 14 amino acids. The CDR3 DNA is TGCAGTGCTCGTGCTAGTGAACGTCTCAATGAGCAGTTCTTC. Protein: CSARASERLNEQFF.